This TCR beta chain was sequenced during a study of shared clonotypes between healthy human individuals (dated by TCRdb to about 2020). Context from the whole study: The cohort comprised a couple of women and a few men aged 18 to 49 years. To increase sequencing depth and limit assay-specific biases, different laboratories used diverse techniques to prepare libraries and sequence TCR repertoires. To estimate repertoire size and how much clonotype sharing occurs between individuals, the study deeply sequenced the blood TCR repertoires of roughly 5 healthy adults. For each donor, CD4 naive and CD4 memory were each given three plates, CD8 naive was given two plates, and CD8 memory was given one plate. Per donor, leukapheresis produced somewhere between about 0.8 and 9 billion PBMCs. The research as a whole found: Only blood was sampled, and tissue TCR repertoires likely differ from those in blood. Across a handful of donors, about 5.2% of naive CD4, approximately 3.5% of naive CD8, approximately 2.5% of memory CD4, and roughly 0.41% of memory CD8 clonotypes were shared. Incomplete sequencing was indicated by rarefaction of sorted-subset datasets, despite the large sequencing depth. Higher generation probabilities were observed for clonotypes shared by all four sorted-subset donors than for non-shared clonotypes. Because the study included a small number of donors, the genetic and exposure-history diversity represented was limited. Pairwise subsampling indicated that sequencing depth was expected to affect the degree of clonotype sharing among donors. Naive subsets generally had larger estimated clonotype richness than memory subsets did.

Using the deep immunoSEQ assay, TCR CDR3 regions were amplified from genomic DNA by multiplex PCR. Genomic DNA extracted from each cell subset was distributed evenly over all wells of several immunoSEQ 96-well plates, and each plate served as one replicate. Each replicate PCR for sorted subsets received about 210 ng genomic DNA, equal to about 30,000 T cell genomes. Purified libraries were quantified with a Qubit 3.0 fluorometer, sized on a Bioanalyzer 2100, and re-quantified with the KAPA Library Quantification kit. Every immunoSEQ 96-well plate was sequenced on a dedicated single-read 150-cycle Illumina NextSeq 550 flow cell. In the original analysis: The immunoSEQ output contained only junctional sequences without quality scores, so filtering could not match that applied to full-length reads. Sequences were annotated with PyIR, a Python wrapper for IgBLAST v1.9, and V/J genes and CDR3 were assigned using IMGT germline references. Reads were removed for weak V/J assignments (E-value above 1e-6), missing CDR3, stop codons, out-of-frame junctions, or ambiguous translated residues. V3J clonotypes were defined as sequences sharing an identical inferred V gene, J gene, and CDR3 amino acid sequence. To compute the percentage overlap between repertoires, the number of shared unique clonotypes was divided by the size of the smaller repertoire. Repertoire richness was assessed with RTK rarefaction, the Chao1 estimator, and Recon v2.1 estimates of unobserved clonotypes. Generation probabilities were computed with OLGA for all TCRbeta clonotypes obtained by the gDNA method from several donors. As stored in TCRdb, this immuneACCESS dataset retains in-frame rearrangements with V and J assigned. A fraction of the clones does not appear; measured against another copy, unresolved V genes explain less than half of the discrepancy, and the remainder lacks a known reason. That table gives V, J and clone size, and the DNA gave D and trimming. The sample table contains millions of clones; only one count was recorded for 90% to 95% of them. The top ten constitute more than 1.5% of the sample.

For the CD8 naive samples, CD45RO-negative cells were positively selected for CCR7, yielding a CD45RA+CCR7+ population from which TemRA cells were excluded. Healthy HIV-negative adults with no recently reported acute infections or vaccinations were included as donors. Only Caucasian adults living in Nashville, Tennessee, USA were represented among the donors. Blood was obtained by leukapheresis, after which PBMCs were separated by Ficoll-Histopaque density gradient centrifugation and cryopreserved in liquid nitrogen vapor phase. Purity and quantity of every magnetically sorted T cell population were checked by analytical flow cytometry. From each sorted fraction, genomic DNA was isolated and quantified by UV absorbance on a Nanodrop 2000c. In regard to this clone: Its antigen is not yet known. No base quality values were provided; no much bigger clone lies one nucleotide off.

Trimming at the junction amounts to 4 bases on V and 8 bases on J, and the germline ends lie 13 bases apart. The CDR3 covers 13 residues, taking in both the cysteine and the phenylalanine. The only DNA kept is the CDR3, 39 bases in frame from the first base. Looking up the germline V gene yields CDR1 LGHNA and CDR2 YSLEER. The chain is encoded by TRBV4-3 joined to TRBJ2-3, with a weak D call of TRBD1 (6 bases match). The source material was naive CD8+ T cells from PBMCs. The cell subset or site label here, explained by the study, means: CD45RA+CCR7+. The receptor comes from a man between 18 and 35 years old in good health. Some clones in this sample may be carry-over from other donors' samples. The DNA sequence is TGCGCCAGCAGCCCAACCCTACAGGGTACGCAGTATTTT. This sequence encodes CASSPTLQGTQYF.